This T cell receptor beta chain was sequenced for a study of naive and memory T cell subsets. CDR3 length: 16 amino acids. Trimming took off 3 bases at V and 0 bases at J, with 11 bases between the two ends. Germline CDR1 and CDR2: SGHTA and FQGNSA. Concerning this clonotype: What it recognizes is unknown.

Two oligonucleotides, mixed equimolar, formed the beta constant-region primer covering TRBC1 and TRBC2. Ligated cDNA was amplified by four rounds of PCR with nested alpha and beta constant-region primers and SP2. A 12-nucleotide UMI and the SP2 primer were added to the cDNA 3' end by oligonucleotide ligation. TCRdb independently ran MiXCR on the UMI-ligation and nested PCR reads; one entry per CDR3 protein. The sample lists 140,000 to 150,000 distinct CDR3 sequences, 22% seen once, with roughly 0.1% in the top ten. Alpha and beta libraries were amplified separately from the second PCR onward. Whole-study findings and limits: Possibly reflecting memory cells re-expressing CD45RA, a few larger clonotypes occurred in naive repertoires, especially CD8. TCR abundance followed a power law differing between naive and memory subsets. Over 85% of naive TCR sequences appeared only once, unlike memory subsets.

Sequencing was performed on naive CD4+ T cells from blood. The TCR comes from a human donor in good health. The V and J genes are TRBV7-2 and TRBJ1-4; maybe TRBD1 (5 bases). For the CDR3, the DNA is TGTGCCAGCAGCTTTGGTTTGGGGGCAACTAATGAAAAACTGTTTTTT. Its protein product is CASSFGLGATNEKLFF. Filled out from reference TRBV7-2 and TRBJ1-4, the complete variable domain reads GAGVSQSPSNKVTEKGKDVELRCDPISGHTALYWYRQSLGQGLEFLIYFQGNSAPDKSGLPSDRFSAERTGGSVSTLTIQRTQQEDSAVYLCASSFGLGATNEKLFFGSGTQLSVL.